The clone carrying this T cell receptor (delta chain) has more than one count but fewer than ten. TCRdb shows a much larger clone's protein in place of this DNA's translation, and the two differ at residue 4, likely through a read error; the protein shown is translated from the DNA. The V end was cut by 5 bases, the J end by 3 bases, with 18 bases between. CDR1 and CDR2 (germline): GEAIGNYY, EKD. CDR3 size: 15 residues. These data originate in a study of gamma-delta T cells after stem cell transplantation. TCRdb re-called the RT-PCR reads through CATT. The data hold about 1,300 delta-chain clones, with around 7% observed a single time.

The sample taken for sequencing was gamma-delta T cells. This chain links TRDV2 with TRDJ1, with TRDD3 as a possible D gene (6 bases). This clonotype was obtained from a human donor. It is not recorded whose cells these are; they may come from a transplant donor. CDR3 bases: TGTGCCTGTGGCCCTGCTGGGGTTCAGGCCGATAAACTCATCTTT. This sequence encodes CACGPAGVQADKLIF.